Presented here are 9 T cell receptor beta chains from one specimen sequenced in a study of blood T cell repertoires in COVID-19. The repertoire was sequenced with immunoSEQ multiplex PCR; TCRdb's copy has only in-frame clones and lacks some. The repertoire includes roughly 100,000 clones, roughly 87% of them detected once, and 6.2% sits in the top ten. The sample comprised peripheral blood. These receptors all stem from a human donor in a cohort sampled during active COVID-19.

CDR3 in DNA: TGTGCCAGCAGCCAAGATAGGGGGCGGCCCTATGGCTACACCTTC. It is translated as CASSQDRGRPYGYTF. The chain uses TRBV3-1 (or the pseudogene TRBV3-2) and TRBJ1-2; 7 bases align to TRBD1. Germline V gene sequence: CDR1 LGHDT, CDR2 YNNKEL (reference sequence). This CDR3 is built from 15 residues. Trimming cost V 0 bases and J 4 bases; bases outside gene matches: 5.

V gene TRBV5-6 combines with J gene TRBJ2-5, with 11 positions matching TRBD2. This CDR3 is built from 15 residues. From germline, CDR1 is SGHDT and CDR2 YYEEEE. V was clipped by 4 bases and J by 5 bases; unmatched bases: 7. CDR3 region: CASSLGLAAGETQYF. In DNA, the CDR3 is TGTGCCAGCAGCCTGGGACTAGCGGCGGGGGAGACCCAGTACTTC. The full variable domain, rest sourced from reference TRBV5-6 and TRBJ2-5, is DAGVTQSPTHLIKTRGQQVTLRCSPKSGHDTVSWYQQALGQGPQFIFQYYEEEERQRGNFPDRFSGHQFPNYSSELNVNALLLGDSALYLCASSLGLAAGETQYFGPGTRLLVL.

The chain recombines TRBV2 with TRBJ1-1; weak D call: TRBD1 (5 bases). Trimming stripped 7 bases from V and 1 base from J, with 10 bases between. Germline V lookup: CDR1 SNHLY, CDR2 FYNNEI. The CDR3 is 13 residues long. CDR3 loop: CASTRQTNTEAFF. CDR3 in DNA: TGTGCCAGCACCAGACAGACGAACACTGAAGCTTTCTTT.

In this sample, this clone turned up once. This sequence joins TRBV2 and TRBJ2-6, with 8 positions matching TRBD2. The junction had 9 bases not matched to a gene; V was cut back by 5 bases and J by 0 bases. The CDR3 has 18 residues. In germline, CDR1 is SNHLY, CDR2 FYNNEI. CDR3: CASSRIGTSSSGANVLTF. As DNA, the CDR3 is TGTGCCAGCAGTCGAATCGGGACTAGTTCCTCTGGGGCCAACGTCCTGACTTTC.

The CDR3 spells CATSGGSSGILADTQYF. The DNA for the CDR3 is TGTGCCACCAGCGGAGGCAGTAGCGGGATATTAGCAGATACGCAGTATTTT. The genes are TRBV15 and TRBJ2-3, with 8 bases that match TRBD2. Looked up from germline, CDR1 is LNHNV and CDR2 is YYDKDF (reference sequence). The J segment lost 4 bases and the V segment lost 5 bases, leaving 14 bases of the junction unmatched. This CDR3 comprises 17 residues. Full variable domain (rest looked up from reference TRBV15 and TRBJ2-3): DAMVIQNPRYQVTQFGKPVTLSCSQTLNHNVMYWYQQKSSQAPKLLFHYYDKDFNNEADTPDNFQSRRPNTSFCFLDIRSPGLGDTAMYLCATSGGSSGILADTQYFGPGTRLTVL.

The CDR3 sequence is CASSFLYRSEQFF. In DNA form, the CDR3 reads TGTGCCAGCAGTTTCCTCTACAGGTCGGAGCAGTTCTTC. The chain has TRBV12-3 or TRBV12-4 and TRBJ2-1; possible D gene TRBD1, 5 bases. Deletions cut 3 bases from V and 10 bases from J, with 13 bases between. The CDR3 extends over 13 amino acids.

This clone was detected once. The rearrangement uses TRBV6-5 and TRBJ2-3; the D gene is possibly TRBD1 (6 bases). Trimming took off 1 base at V and 3 bases at J, with 14 bases between the two ends. This CDR3 spans 16 amino acids. From germline, CDR1 is MNHEY and CDR2 SVGAGI. CDR3 in DNA: TGTGCCAGCAGTTACTTTGTGGGGGCCGGGACAGATACGCAGTATTTT. It yields the protein CASSYFVGAGTDTQYF.

The V call is TRBV7-2, the J call TRBJ1-4, with TRBD1 matching over 11 bases. Germline CDR1 and CDR2: SGHTA and FQGNSA. The V segment lost 3 bases and the J segment 7 bases; nucleotides outside the gene matches: 1. The CDR3 covers 14 residues. CDR3 sequence reads: CASSLDRGPEKLFF. The CDR3 DNA reads TGTGCCAGCAGCTTGGACAGGGGGCCTGAAAAACTGTTTTTT. The variable domain in full, with the rest retrieved from reference TRBV7-2 and TRBJ1-4, is GAGVSQSPSNKVTEKGKDVELRCDPISGHTALYWYRQSLGQGLEFLIYFQGNSAPDKSGLPSDRFSAERTGGSVSTLTIQRTQQEDSAVYLCASSLDRGPEKLFFGSGTQLSVL.

The gene calls are TRBV12-5 and TRBJ2-2; the D gene is possibly TRBD1 (5 bases). The V end lost 3 bases, the J end lost 3 bases, and 5 bases lay between the germline ends. Germline-derived CDR1 and CDR2 are LGHNT and FRNRAP. The CDR3 covers 13 residues. CDR3 sequence (DNA): TGTGCTAGTGGTTTCAGGGACACCGGGGAGCTGTTTTTT. Its translation: CASGFRDTGELFF.